The rows below give T cell receptor beta chains drawn from one sample of a study of blood T cells in healthy people across ages. TCRdb analysed the 5' RACE reads with MiXCR anew, one entry per CDR3 protein. The data contain some 920,000 distinct CDR3 sequences, around 54% of them singletons. The sample was blood. All receptors come from a woman in her fifties or sixties in good health. Each CDR3 is given with its conserved first and last residue. D genes are given only for firm matches. Only part of the rows carry a size: once, few, many, or a class if the clone is expanded.

>TRBJ2-7|TRBD2|-|TRBV27
CASSLRGLSPLAGSYEQYF
TGTGCCAGCAGTCTCAGGGGACTCTCCCCCTTAGCGGGATCCTACGAGCAGTACTTC
>TRBJ2-3|-|-|TRBV5-1
CASSWGPAGDTQYF
TGCGCCAGCAGCTGGGGCCCGGCGGGGGATACGCAGTATTTT
>TRBJ2-5|TRBD2|-|TRBV28
CASSWGVRGLKLETQYF
TGTGCCAGCAGTTGGGGGGTAAGGGGACTAAAATTGGAGACCCAGTACTTC
>TRBJ2-1|TRBD2|-|TRBV6-2/TRBV6-3
CASSLAGYSSYNEQFF
TGTGCCAGCAGCCTAGCGGGCTACAGCTCCTACAATGAGCAGTTCTTC
>TRBJ2-7|-|few|TRBV15
CATTHSGSYEQYF
TGTGCCACCACACACTCGGGGTCCTACGAGCAGTACTTC
>TRBJ1-1|-|-|TRBV20-1
CSAANPGAGTEAFF
TGCAGTGCAGCAAATCCGGGGGCAGGCACTGAAGCTTTCTTT
>TRBJ1-1|TRBD1|-|TRBV12-3/TRBV12-4
CASSWAGTGGHMNTEAFF
TGTGCCAGCAGTTGGGCGGGGACAGGGGGGCACATGAACACTGAAGCTTTCTTT
>TRBJ2-1|-|many|TRBV20-1
CSAPQVGEGNNEQFF
TGCAGTGCCCCTCAGGTGGGAGAAGGGAACAATGAGCAGTTCTTC
>TRBJ2-1|-|-|TRBV27
CASRTTGSSEQFF
TGTGCCAGCAGAACAACAGGGTCAAGTGAGCAGTTCTTC
>TRBJ2-5|-|many|TRBV20-1
CSARDGGSLETQYF
TGCAGTGCTAGAGACGGAGGGTCCCTGGAGACCCAGTACTTC
>TRBJ2-7|-|few|TRBV12-3/TRBV12-4
CASSPTGNFGYEQYF
TGTGCCAGCAGCCCTACAGGGAACTTCGGCTACGAGCAGTACTTC
>TRBJ2-7|TRBD1|few|TRBV15
CATSRAVGRTGYNEQYF
TGTGCCACCAGCAGGGCAGTCGGAAGGACAGGGTATAACGAGCAGTACTTC
>TRBJ2-7|TRBD1|many|TRBV28
CASSLVGQGAYYEQYF
TGTGCCAGCAGTTTGGTAGGACAGGGGGCATACTACGAGCAGTACTTC
>TRBJ2-2|TRBD2|-|TRBV12-3/TRBV12-4
CASSPGLAGTGELFF
TGTGCCAGCAGCCCGGGACTAGCGGGTACCGGGGAGCTGTTTTTT
>TRBJ2-1|-|-|TRBV12-3/TRBV12-4
CASSPQGNNEQFF
TGTGCCAGCAGCCCTCAGGGGAACAATGAGCAGTTCTTC
>TRBJ2-1|TRBD2|-|TRBV12-3/TRBV12-4
CASHPGRGGYNEQFF
TGTGCCAGCCACCCTGGGCGGGGGGGATACAATGAGCAGTTCTTC
>TRBJ1-2|-|few|TRBV19
CASSQRTELYTF
TGTGCCAGTAGTCAACGGACGGAACTCTACACCTTC
>TRBJ1-2|TRBD1|-|TRBV10-3
CAVKGTGYGYTF
TGTGCCGTCAAAGGGACAGGATATGGCTACACCTTC
>TRBJ1-2|-|few|TRBV4-1
CASSHFFTANYGYTF
TGCGCCAGCAGCCACTTTTTTACAGCGAACTATGGCTACACCTTC
>TRBJ2-2|-|-|TRBV5-1
CASSLALTTNTGELFF
TGCGCCAGCAGCTTGGCCTTAACCACGAACACCGGGGAGCTGTTTTTT
>TRBJ2-7|TRBD2|-|TRBV7-2
CASSPLGIAGISYEQYF
TGTGCCAGCAGCCCATTAGGAATAGCGGGAATCTCCTACGAGCAGTACTTC
>TRBJ2-7|-|many|TRBV28
CASSFGWEQYF
TGTGCCAGCAGCTTCGGCTGGGAGCAGTACTTC
>TRBJ2-1|-|few|TRBV7-6
CASSSVGANPFF
TGTGCCAGCAGCTCCGTCGGGGCCAATCCGTTCTTC
>TRBJ2-1|TRBD1|-|TRBV20-1
CSARSTGWDNEQFF
TGCAGTGCCAGATCGACAGGGTGGGACAATGAGCAGTTCTTC
>TRBJ2-7|TRBD1|-|TRBV20-1
CSARAGDRRHEQYF
TGCAGTGCTAGAGCGGGGGACAGGCGCCACGAGCAGTACTTC
>TRBJ2-5|TRBD2|-|TRBV3-1
CASSQERTSGPGETQYF
TGTGCCAGCAGCCAAGAGCGGACTAGCGGGCCAGGGGAGACCCAGTACTTC
>TRBJ2-5|-|once|TRBV7-9
CASSLAVGLIGETQYF
TGTGCCAGCAGCTTAGCGGTGGGGCTAATCGGAGAGACCCAGTACTTC
>TRBJ2-7|TRBD1|few|TRBV6-1
CASSSRTGHPYEQYF
TGTGCCAGCAGTAGTCGGACAGGGCACCCCTACGAGCAGTACTTC
>TRBJ2-7|-|-|TRBV9
CASSVTGSSYEQYF
TGTGCCAGCAGTGTAACAGGTAGCTCCTACGAGCAGTACTTC
>TRBJ2-3|TRBD2|-|TRBV30
CAWSLRAGAADTQYF
TGTGCCTGGAGTCTTAGAGCGGGAGCAGCAGATACGCAGTATTTT
>TRBJ2-2|TRBD2|-|TRBV2
CASSVSGLVTGELFF
TGTGCCAGCAGTGTCTCGGGACTAGTTACCGGGGAGCTGTTTTTT
>TRBJ2-7|TRBD2|-|TRBV4-1
CASSRNTGTSGRDDEQYF
TGCGCCAGCAGCCGTAATACCGGGACTAGCGGGAGGGACGACGAGCAGTACTTC
>TRBJ2-2|-|many|TRBV29-1
CSTRGVLSGELFF
TGCAGCACCCGAGGAGTGTTATCCGGGGAGCTGTTTTTT
>TRBJ1-5|-|-|TRBV2
CVSSPAGNNQPQHF
TGTGTCAGCAGCCCGGCAGGGAACAATCAGCCCCAGCATTTT
>TRBJ2-3|TRBD2|-|TRBV7-8
CASTQEAGGPDTQYF
TGTGCCAGCACCCAGGAAGCGGGAGGCCCAGATACGCAGTATTTT
>TRBJ2-3|-|few|TRBV24-1
CATSATDTQYF
TGTGCCACCAGTGCTACAGATACGCAGTATTTT
>TRBJ2-5|-|-|TRBV2
CASIKAAGVKETQYF
TGTGCCAGCATCAAAGCGGCAGGGGTAAAGGAGACCCAGTACTTC
>TRBJ2-3|TRBD2|-|TRBV7-8
CASILKREGRRDTQYF
TGTGCCAGCATCCTCAAGCGGGAGGGCCGTAGAGATACGCAGTATTTT
>TRBJ2-3|TRBD2|-|TRBV4-2
CASSHGKREVPRSARDTQYF
TGTGCCAGCAGCCACGGTAAGCGGGAGGTTCCCCGCTCTGCCAGAGATACGCAGTATTTT
>TRBJ2-1|-|-|TRBV5-1
CASSSGQGGTLTWEQFF
TGCGCCAGCAGCTCCGGACAGGGAGGGACCCTTACATGGGAGCAGTTCTTC
>TRBJ1-5|-|-|TRBV20-1
CSARVDYQPQHF
TGCAGTGCTAGAGTGGACTATCAGCCCCAGCATTTT
>TRBJ1-1|TRBD1|-|TRBV10-3
CAISETGEGNTEAFF
TGTGCCATCAGTGAAACAGGGGAGGGTAACACTGAAGCTTTCTTT
>TRBJ1-5|-|-|TRBV27
CARRTKRSNQPQHF
TGTGCCAGAAGAACAAAGAGGAGCAATCAGCCCCAGCATTTT
>TRBJ2-1|TRBD2|few|TRBV29-1
CSVTQLAGASYNEQFF
TGCAGCGTGACTCAACTAGCGGGGGCCTCCTACAATGAGCAGTTCTTC